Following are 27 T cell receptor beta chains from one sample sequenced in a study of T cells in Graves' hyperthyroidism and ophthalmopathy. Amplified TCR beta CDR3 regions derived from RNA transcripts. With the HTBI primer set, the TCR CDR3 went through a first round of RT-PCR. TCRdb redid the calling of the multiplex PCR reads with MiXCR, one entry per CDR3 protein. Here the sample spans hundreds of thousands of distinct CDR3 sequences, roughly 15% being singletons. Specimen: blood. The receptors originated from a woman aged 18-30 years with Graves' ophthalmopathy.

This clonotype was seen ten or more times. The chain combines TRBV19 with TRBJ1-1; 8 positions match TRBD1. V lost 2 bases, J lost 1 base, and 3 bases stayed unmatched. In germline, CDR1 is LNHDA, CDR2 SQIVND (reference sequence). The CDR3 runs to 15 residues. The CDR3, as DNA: TGTGCCAGTAGTATAAACAGGGGGAAGAACACTGAAGCTTTCTTT. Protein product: CASSINRGKNTEAFF.

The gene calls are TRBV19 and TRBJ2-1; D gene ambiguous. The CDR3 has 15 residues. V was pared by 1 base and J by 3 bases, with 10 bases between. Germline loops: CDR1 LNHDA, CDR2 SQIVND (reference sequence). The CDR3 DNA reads TGTGCCAGTAGTATAGGTGGCAGCTACTACAATGAGCAGTTCTTC. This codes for CASSIGGSYYNEQFF. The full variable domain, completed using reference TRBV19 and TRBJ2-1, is DGGITQSPKYLFRKEGQNVTLSCEQNLNHDAMYWYRQDPGQGLRLIYYSQIVNDFQKGDIAEGYSVSREKKESFPLTVTSAQKNPTAFYLCASSIGGSYYNEQFFGPGTRLTVL.

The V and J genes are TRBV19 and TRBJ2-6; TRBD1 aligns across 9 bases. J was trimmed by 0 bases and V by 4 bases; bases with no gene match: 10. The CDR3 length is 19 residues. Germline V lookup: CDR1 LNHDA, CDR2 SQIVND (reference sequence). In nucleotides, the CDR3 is TGTGCCAGTAGTACTTGGAGGACAGGGGTTTACTCTGGGGCCAACGTCCTGACTTTC. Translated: CASSTWRTGVYSGANVLTF.

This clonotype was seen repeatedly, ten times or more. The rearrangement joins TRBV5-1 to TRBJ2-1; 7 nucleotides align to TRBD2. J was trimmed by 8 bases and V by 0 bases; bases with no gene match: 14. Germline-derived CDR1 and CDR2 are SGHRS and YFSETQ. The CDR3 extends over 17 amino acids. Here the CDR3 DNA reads TGCGCCAGCAGCTTGGAACGGCCCGGGAGGAGTGGCGATGAGCAGTTCTTC. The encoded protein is CASSLERPGRSGDEQFF.

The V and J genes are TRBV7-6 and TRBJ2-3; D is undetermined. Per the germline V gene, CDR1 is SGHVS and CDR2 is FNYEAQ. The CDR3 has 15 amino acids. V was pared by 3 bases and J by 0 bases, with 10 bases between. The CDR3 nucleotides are TGTGCCAGCAGCTTGGGGTTCGGTAGCACAGATACGCAGTATTTT. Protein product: CASSLGFGSTDTQYF.

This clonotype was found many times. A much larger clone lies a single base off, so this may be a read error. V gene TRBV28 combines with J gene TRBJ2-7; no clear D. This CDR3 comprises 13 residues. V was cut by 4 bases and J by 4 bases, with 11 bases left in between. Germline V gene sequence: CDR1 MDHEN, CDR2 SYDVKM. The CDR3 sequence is CASSSQTAYEQYF. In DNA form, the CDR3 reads TGTGCCAGCAGTTCCCAGACGGCTTACGAGCAGTACTTC.

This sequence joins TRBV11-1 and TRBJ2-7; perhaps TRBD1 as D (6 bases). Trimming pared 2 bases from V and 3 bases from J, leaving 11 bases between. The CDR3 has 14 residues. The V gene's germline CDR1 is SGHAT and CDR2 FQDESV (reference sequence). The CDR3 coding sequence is TGTGCCAGCAGCTTAACGGGACACCTCTACGAGCAGTACTTC. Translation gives CASSLTGHLYEQYF.

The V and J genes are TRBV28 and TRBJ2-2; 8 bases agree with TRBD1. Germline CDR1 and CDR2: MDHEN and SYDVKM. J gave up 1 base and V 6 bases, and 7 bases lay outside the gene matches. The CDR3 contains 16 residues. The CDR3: CASRFPGTGNTGELFF. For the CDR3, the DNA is TGTGCCAGCAGATTCCCCGGGACAGGGAACACCGGGGAGCTGTTTTTT. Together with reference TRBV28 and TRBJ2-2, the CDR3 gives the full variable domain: DVKVTQSSRYLVKRTGEKVFLECVQDMDHENMFWYRQDPGLGLRLIYFSYDVKMKEKGDIPEGYSVSREKKERFSLILESASTNQTSMYLCASRFPGTGNTGELFFGEGSRLTVL.

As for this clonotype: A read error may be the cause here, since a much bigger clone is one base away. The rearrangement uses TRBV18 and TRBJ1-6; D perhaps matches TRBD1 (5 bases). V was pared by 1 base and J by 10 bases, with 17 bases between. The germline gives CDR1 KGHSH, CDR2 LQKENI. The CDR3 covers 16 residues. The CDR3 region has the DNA TGTGCCAGCTCACCACAGGGGCCCGACGGGGGGTCACCCCTCCACTTT. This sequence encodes CASSPQGPDGGSPLHF.

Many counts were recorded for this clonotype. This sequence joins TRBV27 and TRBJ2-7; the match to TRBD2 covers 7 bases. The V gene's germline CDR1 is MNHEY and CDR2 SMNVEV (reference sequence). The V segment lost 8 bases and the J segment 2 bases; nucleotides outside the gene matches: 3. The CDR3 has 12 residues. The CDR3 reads CASGRGAYEQYF. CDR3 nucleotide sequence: TGTGCCAGCGGTCGGGGGGCCTACGAGCAGTACTTC.

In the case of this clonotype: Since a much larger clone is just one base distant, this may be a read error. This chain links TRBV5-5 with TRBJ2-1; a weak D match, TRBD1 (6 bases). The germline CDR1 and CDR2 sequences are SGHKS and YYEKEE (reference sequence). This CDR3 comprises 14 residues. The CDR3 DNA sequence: TGTGCCAGCACCCAGGGGCAATTCTACAATGAGCAGCTCTTC. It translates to CASTQGQFYNEQLF.

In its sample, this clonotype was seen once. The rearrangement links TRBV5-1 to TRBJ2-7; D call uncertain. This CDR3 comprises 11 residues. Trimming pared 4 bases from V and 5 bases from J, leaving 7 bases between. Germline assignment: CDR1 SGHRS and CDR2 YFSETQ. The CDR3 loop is CASSGRDEQYF. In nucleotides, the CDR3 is TGCGCCAGCAGCGGACGAGACGAGCAGTACTTC.

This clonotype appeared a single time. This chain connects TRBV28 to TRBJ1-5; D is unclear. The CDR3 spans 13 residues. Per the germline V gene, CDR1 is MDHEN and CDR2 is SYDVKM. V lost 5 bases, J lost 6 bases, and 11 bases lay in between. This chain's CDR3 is CASSPDEIQPQHF. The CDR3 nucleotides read TGTGCCAGCAGTCCCGACGAGATTCAGCCCCAGCATTTT.

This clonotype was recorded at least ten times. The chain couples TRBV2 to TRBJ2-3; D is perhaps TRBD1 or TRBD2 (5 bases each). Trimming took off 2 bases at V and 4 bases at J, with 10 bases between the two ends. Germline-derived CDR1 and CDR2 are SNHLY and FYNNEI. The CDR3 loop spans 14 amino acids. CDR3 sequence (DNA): TGTGCCAGCAGTGAACTTCGGGGCCCAGATACGCAGTATTTT. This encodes CASSELRGPDTQYF.

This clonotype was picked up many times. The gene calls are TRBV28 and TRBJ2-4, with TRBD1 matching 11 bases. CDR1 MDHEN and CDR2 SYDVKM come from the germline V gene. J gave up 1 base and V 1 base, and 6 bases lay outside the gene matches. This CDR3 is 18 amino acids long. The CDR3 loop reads CASSLYRGQGAAKNIQYF. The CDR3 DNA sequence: TGTGCCAGCAGTTTATACCGAGGACAGGGGGCGGCCAAAAACATTCAGTACTTC.

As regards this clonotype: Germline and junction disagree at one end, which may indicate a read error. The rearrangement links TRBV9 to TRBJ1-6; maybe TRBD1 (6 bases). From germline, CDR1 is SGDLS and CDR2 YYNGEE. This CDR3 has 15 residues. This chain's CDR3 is CASSVRGAYNLPLHF. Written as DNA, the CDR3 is TGTGCCAGCAGCGTACGGGGGGCCTATAATTTACCCCTCCACTTT.

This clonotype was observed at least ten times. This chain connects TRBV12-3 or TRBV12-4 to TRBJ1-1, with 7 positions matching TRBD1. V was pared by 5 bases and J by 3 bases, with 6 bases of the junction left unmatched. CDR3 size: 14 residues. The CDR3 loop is CASSAQGEHTEAFF. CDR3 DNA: TGTGCCAGCAGTGCGCAGGGGGAGCACACTGAAGCTTTCTTT.

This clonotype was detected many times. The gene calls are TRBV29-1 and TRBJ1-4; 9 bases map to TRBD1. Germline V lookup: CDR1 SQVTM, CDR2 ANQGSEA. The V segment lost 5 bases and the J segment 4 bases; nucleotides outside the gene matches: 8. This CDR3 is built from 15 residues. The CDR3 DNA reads TGCAGCGTTTTGGGACAGGGAGCCATTAATGAAAAACTGTTTTTT. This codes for CSVLGQGAINEKLFF.

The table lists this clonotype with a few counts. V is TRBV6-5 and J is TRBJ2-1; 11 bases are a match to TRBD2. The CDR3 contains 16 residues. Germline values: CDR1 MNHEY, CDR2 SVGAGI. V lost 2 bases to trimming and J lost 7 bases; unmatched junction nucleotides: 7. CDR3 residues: CASSYALAGGLNEQFF. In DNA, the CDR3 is TGTGCCAGCAGTTACGCCCTAGCGGGAGGTCTGAATGAGCAGTTCTTC.

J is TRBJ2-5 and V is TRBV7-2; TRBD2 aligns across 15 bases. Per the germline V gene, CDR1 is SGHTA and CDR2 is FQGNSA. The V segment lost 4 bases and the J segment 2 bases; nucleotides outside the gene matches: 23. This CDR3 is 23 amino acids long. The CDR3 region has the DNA TGTGCCAGCAGCTCCCGGTGGCTCCCTGTACCGGGACTAGCGGGGGGTTTACAAGAGACCCAGTACTTC. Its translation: CASSSRWLPVPGLAGGLQETQYF.

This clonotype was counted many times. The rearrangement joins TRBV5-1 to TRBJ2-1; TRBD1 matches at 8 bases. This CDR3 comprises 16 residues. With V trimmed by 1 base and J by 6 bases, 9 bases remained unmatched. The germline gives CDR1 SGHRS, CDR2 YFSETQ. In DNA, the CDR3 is TGCGCCAGCAGCTTGCGGGGGACAGGCCTATCCAATGAGCAGTTCTTC. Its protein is CASSLRGTGLSNEQFF.

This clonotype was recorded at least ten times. Here the CDR3 reads CASSPLAGVSHEQYF. The CDR3 region has the DNA TGTGCCAGCAGCCCCCTAGCGGGAGTTTCCCACGAGCAGTACTTC. The chain uses TRBV7-9 and TRBJ2-7; the match to TRBD2 covers 10 bases. V trimming: 5 bases; J trimming: 5 bases; junction bases outside the gene matches: 9. CDR1 SEHNR and CDR2 FQNEAQ come from the germline V gene (reference sequence). There are 15 residues in the CDR3. The full variable domain, with the rest looked up from reference TRBV7-9 and TRBJ2-7, is DTGVSQNPRHKITKRGQNVTFRCDPISEHNRLYWYRQTLGQGPEFLTYFQNEAQLEKSRLLSDRFSAERPKGSFSTLEIQRTEQGDSAMYLCASSPLAGVSHEQYFGPGTRLTVT.

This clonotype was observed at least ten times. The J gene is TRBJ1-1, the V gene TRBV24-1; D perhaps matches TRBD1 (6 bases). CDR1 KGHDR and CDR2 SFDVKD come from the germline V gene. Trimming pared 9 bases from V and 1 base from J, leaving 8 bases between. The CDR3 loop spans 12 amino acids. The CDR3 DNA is TGTGCCACCTCGGGACAGAACACTGAAGCTTTCTTT. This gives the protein CATSGQNTEAFF.

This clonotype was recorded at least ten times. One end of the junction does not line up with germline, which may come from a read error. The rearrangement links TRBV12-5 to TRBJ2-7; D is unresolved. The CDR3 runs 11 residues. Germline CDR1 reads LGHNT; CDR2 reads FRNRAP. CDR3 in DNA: TGTGCTAGTGGTTTGGAATACGTGCAGTACTTC. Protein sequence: CASGLEYVQYF.

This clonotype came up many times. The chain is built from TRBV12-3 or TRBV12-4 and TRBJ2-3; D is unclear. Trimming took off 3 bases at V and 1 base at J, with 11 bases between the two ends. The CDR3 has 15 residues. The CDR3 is CASSFLSVGTDTQYF. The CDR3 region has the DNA TGTGCCAGCAGTTTTCTTTCGGTCGGCACAGATACGCAGTATTTT.

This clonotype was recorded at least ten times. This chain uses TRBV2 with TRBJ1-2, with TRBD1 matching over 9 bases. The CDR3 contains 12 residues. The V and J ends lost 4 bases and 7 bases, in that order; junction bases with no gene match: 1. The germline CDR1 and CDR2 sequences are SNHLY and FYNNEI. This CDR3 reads CASSGTGVGYTF. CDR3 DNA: TGTGCCAGCAGTGGGACAGGGGTTGGCTACACCTTC.

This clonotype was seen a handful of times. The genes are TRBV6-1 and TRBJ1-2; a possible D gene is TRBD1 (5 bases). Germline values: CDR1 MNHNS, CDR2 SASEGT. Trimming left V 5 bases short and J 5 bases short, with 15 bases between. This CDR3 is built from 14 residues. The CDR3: CASSNQGLGYGYTF. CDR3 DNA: TGTGCCAGCAGTAATCAGGGTCTAGGGTATGGCTACACCTTC.